What follows are 31 T cell receptor beta chains derived from one specimen sequenced in a study of long-term antiretroviral therapy in people with HIV. The libraries were made with immunoSEQ v3.0 at survey level. The protocol was immunoSEQ multiplex PCR, while the TCRdb copy is restricted to in-frame clones and leaves out a portion. The sample contains 7,100 or so clones, around four fifths of which appear only once. The material was unsorted PBMCs, obtained 1.1 years after starting antiretroviral therapy. All receptors come from a man between 40 and 49 years old with HIV.

The chain employs TRBV18 and TRBJ2-2; TRBD1 aligns across 7 bases. V dropped 5 bases and J dropped 2; count of bases not matched to a gene: 8. This CDR3 is built from 16 residues. From germline, CDR1 is KGHSH and CDR2 LQKENI. CDR3 DNA: TGTGCCAGCTCATCAGCCGGGACAGCCAACACCGGGGAGCTGTTTTTT. It specifies CASSSAGTANTGELFF.

V and J are TRBV7-9 and TRBJ1-2; D call uncertain. CDR3 length: 14 amino acids. Trimming pared 2 bases from V and 2 bases from J, leaving 9 bases between. Germline loops: CDR1 SEHNR, CDR2 FQNEAQ (reference sequence). In nucleotides, the CDR3 is TGTGCCAGCAGCTTATTGGAGGAAAACTATGGCTACACCTTC. Protein sequence: CASSLLEENYGYTF.

The chain combines TRBV2 with TRBJ2-3; TRBD2 matches 14 bases. The J segment lost 5 bases and the V segment lost 6 bases, leaving 16 bases of the junction unmatched. This CDR3 spans 19 amino acids. CDR1 and CDR2 (germline): SNHLY, FYNNEI. CDR3 sequence: CASSPGLAGGAGRLDTQYF. The CDR3 DNA sequence: TGTGCCAGCAGCCCCGGACTAGCGGGGGGTGCCGGGCGGCTAGATACGCAGTATTTT.

The chain has TRBV27 and TRBJ1-6; D might be TRBD1 (6 bases). Looked up from germline, CDR1 is MNHEY and CDR2 is SMNVEV (reference sequence). The CDR3 extends over 13 amino acids. Trimming cost V 3 bases and J 10 bases, with 10 bases left between them. The CDR3 reads CASSFPGDSPLHF. CDR3 coding DNA: TGTGCCAGCAGTTTCCCAGGGGACTCACCCCTCCACTTT.

The rearrangement links TRBV10-3 to TRBJ1-5, with 7 bases lining up with TRBD1. V lost 2 bases to trimming and J lost 4 bases; unmatched junction nucleotides: 2. Germline V gene sequence: CDR1 ENHRY, CDR2 SYGVKD. This CDR3 contains 14 residues. In DNA, the CDR3 is TGTGCCATCAGTGAGCAGGGGGGAAATCAGCCCCAGCATTTT. Amino acids: CAISEQGGNQPQHF.

This chain's CDR3 is CASSPDGYTYGYTF. The CDR3 nucleotides read TGTGCCAGCAGCCCCGACGGATACACCTATGGCTACACCTTC. The chain couples TRBV6-5 to TRBJ1-2; D gene uncertain. This CDR3 has 14 residues. From germline, CDR1 is MNHEY and CDR2 SVGAGI. With 6 bases removed from V and 4 bases from J, the gap between germline ends came to 15 bases.

The J gene is TRBJ2-1, the V gene TRBV30; TRBD1 might be the D (5 bases). Trimming removed 7 bases at V and 2 bases at J, with 12 bases between. The germline CDR1 and CDR2 sequences are GTSNPN and SVGIG (reference sequence). The CDR3 is 13 residues long. The CDR3 sequence: CAFEGATYNEQFF. CDR3 in DNA: TGTGCCTTCGAAGGGGCAACCTACAATGAGCAGTTCTTC. Together with reference TRBV30 and TRBJ2-1, the CDR3 gives the full variable domain: SQTIHQWPATLVQPVGSPLSLECTVEGTSNPNLYWYRQAAGRGLQLLFYSVGIGQISSEVPQNLSASRPQDRQFILSSKKLLLSDSGFYLCAFEGATYNEQFFGPGTRLTVL.

V and J are TRBV6-5 and TRBJ2-7; D possibly corresponds to TRBD2 (6 bases). The length of the CDR3 is 14 residues. Germline-derived CDR1 and CDR2 are MNHEY and SVGAGI. Trimming pared 4 bases from V and 0 bases from J, leaving 10 bases between. In DNA, the CDR3 is TGTGCCAGCAGTTCGGACGGGAGCTCCTACGAGCAGTACTTC. This codes for CASSSDGSSYEQYF.

This clone was found a few times. The chain couples TRBV29-1 to TRBJ1-2; 7 bases are shared with TRBD1. Germline V gene lookup returns CDR1 SQVTM and CDR2 ANQGSEA. With V trimmed by 5 bases and J by 8 bases, 11 bases remained unmatched. The CDR3 extends over 13 amino acids. The CDR3 region is CSVPGQRGNGYTF. The CDR3 bases are TGCAGCGTTCCGGGACAGAGGGGGAACGGCTACACCTTC.

The V call is TRBV7-9, the J call TRBJ1-1; the D is unclear. Looked up from germline, CDR1 is SEHNR and CDR2 is FQNEAQ (reference sequence). The CDR3 has 11 residues. V shed 7 bases and J shed 7 bases, with 10 bases lying between them. This chain's CDR3 is CASNFKGEAFF. In nucleotides, the CDR3 is TGTGCCAGCAATTTTAAGGGTGAAGCTTTCTTT.

The chain uses TRBV19 and TRBJ2-3; D may be TRBD1 (6 bases). Between the trimmed V and J ends, which lost 5 bases and 3 bases, there was a span of 15 bases. Germline lookup yields CDR1 LNHDA and CDR2 SQIVND (reference sequence). The CDR3 is 15 residues long. The CDR3 bases are TGTGCCAGTAGTCCCACAGGGTTGGGAACAGATACGCAGTATTTT. Its protein is CASSPTGLGTDTQYF.

The chain employs TRBV18 and TRBJ2-7, with D possibly TRBD2 on 5 matching bases. The CDR3 loop spans 14 amino acids. V was cut by 0 bases and J by 3 bases, with 9 bases left in between. Germline loops: CDR1 KGHSH, CDR2 LQKENI. As DNA, the CDR3 is TGTGCCAGCTCACCACCTAGCGAGCGCTACGAGCAGTACTTC. It specifies CASSPPSERYEQYF.

The rearrangement joins TRBV6-5 to TRBJ1-2, with a possible D match to TRBD1 (6 bases). V was trimmed by 3 bases and J by 3 bases, leaving 11 bases between them. The germline CDR1 and CDR2 sequences are MNHEY and SVGAGI. The CDR3 is 14 residues long. The chain's CDR3 is CASSYQGTYYGYTF. The CDR3, as DNA: TGTGCCAGCAGTTATCAGGGGACCTACTATGGCTACACCTTC.

CDR3 protein: CAISDPTDYEQYF. The CDR3 coding sequence is TGTGCCATCAGTGATCCGACAGACTACGAGCAGTACTTC. V usage is TRBV10-3 and J usage is TRBJ2-7; D might be TRBD1 (5 bases). CDR1 and CDR2 (germline): ENHRY, SYGVKD. The V and J ends lost 3 bases and 3 bases respectively, with 9 bases between them. This CDR3 comprises 13 residues.

The rearrangement uses TRBV27 and TRBJ1-4; D may be TRBD1 (5 bases). The CDR3 contains 15 residues. CDR1 MNHEY and CDR2 SMNVEV come from the germline V gene (reference sequence). Trimming cost V 1 base and J 8 bases, with 14 bases left between them. The CDR3 DNA reads TGTGCCAGCAGTTTATACGGGACTTCGGGGGAAAAACTGTTTTTT. Protein: CASSLYGTSGEKLFF.

J is TRBJ1-5 and V is TRBV27; D uncertain. The CDR3 is 15 amino acids. Trimming pared 6 bases from V and 0 bases from J, leaving 12 bases between. The germline V gene encodes CDR1 MNHEY and CDR2 SMNVEV (reference sequence). The CDR3: CASSFYSNSNQPQHF. Written as DNA, the CDR3 is TGTGCCAGCAGCTTCTATTCAAATAGCAATCAGCCCCAGCATTTT.

Here the CDR3 reads CASSFGEDYGYTF. CDR3 nucleotide sequence: TGTGCCAGCAGTTTCGGGGAGGACTATGGCTACACCTTC. The rearrangement uses TRBV27 and TRBJ1-2; D gene uncertain. The CDR3 spans 13 residues. V was shortened by 3 bases and J by 3 bases, with 8 bases between the two germline ends. CDR1 is MNHEY and CDR2 is SMNVEV in the germline V gene (reference sequence).

This chain uses TRBV9 with TRBJ1-3; perhaps TRBD1 as D (5 bases). The CDR3 spans 14 residues. V lost 4 bases and J lost 1, with 9 bases in between. Per the germline V gene, CDR1 is SGDLS and CDR2 is YYNGEE. CDR3 sequence: CASSMGLSGNTIYF. In DNA, the CDR3 is TGTGCCAGCAGCATGGGACTATCTGGAAACACCATATATTTT.

V usage is TRBV2 and J usage is TRBJ1-2; the D gene is possibly TRBD1 (5 bases). Germline values: CDR1 SNHLY, CDR2 FYNNEI. V shed 4 bases and J shed 0 bases, with 12 bases lying between them. This CDR3 has 15 residues. CDR3 bases: TGTGCCAGCAGTGTCGGACACGCTTCTAACTATGGCTACACCTTC. Protein: CASSVGHASNYGYTF.

The chain joins TRBV19 to TRBJ1-5; 9 bases fit TRBD1. The CDR3 length is 15 residues. Germline values: CDR1 LNHDA, CDR2 SQIVND (reference sequence). V lost 3 bases and J lost 4; bases outside the gene matches: 4. As DNA, the CDR3 is TGTGCCAGTAGTATTGCGGGACAGGGAAATCAGCCCCAGCATTTT. Protein: CASSIAGQGNQPQHF.

This clone has just a few counts. The V and J genes are TRBV10-3 and TRBJ1-5; D is possibly TRBD1 (6 bases). This CDR3 contains 15 residues. The germline gives CDR1 ENHRY, CDR2 SYGVKD. V lost 2 bases to trimming and J lost 9 bases, with 17 bases between them. In DNA form, the CDR3 reads TGTGCCATCAGTGAGCTGGTGACAGGAGAGTCGCCCCAGCATTTT. Translation: CAISELVTGESPQHF.

This chain joins TRBV19 and TRBJ1-2; 8 nucleotides align to TRBD1. CDR1 is LNHDA, CDR2 SQIVND, per germline (reference sequence). Unmatched junction bases numbered 10, after V lost 2 bases and J lost 8 bases. This CDR3 spans 15 amino acids. The CDR3 bases are TGTGCCAGTAGTATAACGACAGGGGATAGTAGAGGCTACACCTTC. As protein: CASSITTGDSRGYTF.

This rearrangement joins TRBV2 to TRBJ2-5; perhaps TRBD2 as D (5 bases). This CDR3 is 15 amino acids long. V was cut by 5 bases and J by 2 bases, with 15 bases left in between. Germline V lookup: CDR1 SNHLY, CDR2 FYNNEI. The CDR3 is CASSRTAEPQETQYF. The CDR3 nucleotides read TGTGCCAGCAGTCGCACAGCGGAACCTCAAGAGACCCAGTACTTC.

V gene TRBV7-8 combines with J gene TRBJ1-4, with a tentative D call TRBD1 (6 bases). Trimming left V 1 base short and J 9 bases short, with 18 bases between. The CDR3 contains 16 residues. Germline CDR1 and CDR2: SGHVS and FQNEAQ. The CDR3 loop reads CASSLGTGFGQQKLFF. CDR3 DNA: TGTGCCAGCAGCTTAGGAACAGGGTTTGGCCAACAAAAACTGTTTTTT.

This chain joins TRBV7-3 and TRBJ2-3, with D uncertain. The CDR3 runs to 15 residues. Germline V gene lookup returns CDR1 SGHTA and CDR2 FQGTGA. V dropped 1 base and J dropped 1 base, with 9 bases sitting between them. The chain's CDR3 is CASSLMNSGTDTQYF. CDR3 sequence (DNA): TGTGCCAGCAGCTTAATGAACAGTGGCACAGATACGCAGTATTTT.

The chain links TRBV7-2 to TRBJ1-1; 9 bases align to TRBD1. Trimming cost V 5 bases and J 4 bases; bases outside gene matches: 5. Germline V CDR1 and CDR2: SGHTA, FQGNSA. The CDR3 is 14 amino acids. The CDR3 nucleotides are TGTGCCAGCAGCCCTGGACAGGGGATCACTGAAGCTTTCTTT. This codes for CASSPGQGITEAFF.

This chain uses TRBV29-1 with TRBJ1-1, with D tentatively TRBD1 (5 bases). The CDR3 spans 13 residues. CDR1 SQVTM and CDR2 ANQGSEA come from the germline V gene. V was clipped by 3 bases and J by 4 bases, with 12 bases between them. CDR3 DNA: TGCAGCGTTGACGAGGGGAGAGGCACTGAAGCTTTCTTT. It is translated as CSVDEGRGTEAFF. Supplemented by reference TRBV29-1 and TRBJ1-1, the full variable domain reads SAVISQKPSRDICQRGTSLTIQCQVDSQVTMMFWYRQQPGQSLTLIATANQGSEATYESGFVIDKFPISRPNLTFSTLTVSNMSPEDSSIYLCSVDEGRGTEAFFGQGTRLTVV.

This chain connects TRBV5-8 to TRBJ2-5; no reliable D call. The CDR3 consists of 14 residues. Germline V CDR1 and CDR2: SGHTS, YDEGEE. The ends were cut back, 1 base at V and 3 bases at J, with 10 bases in the middle. CDR3 nucleotide sequence: TGTGCCAGCAGCTTGCAAGGGAACGAAGAGACCCAGTACTTC. Amino acids: CASSLQGNEETQYF.

This clone was observed a few times. V gene TRBV2 combines with J gene TRBJ2-7, with D perhaps matching TRBD1 (5 bases). This CDR3 has 19 amino acids. Germline values: CDR1 SNHLY, CDR2 FYNNEI. The germline V and J ends were trimmed by 0 bases and 3 bases, with 24 bases remaining between them. This CDR3 is CASSEAKRLRIDSYYEQYF. The CDR3 DNA reads as TGTGCCAGCAGTGAAGCGAAAAGGCTGCGAATCGACAGCTACTACGAGCAGTACTTC. The complete variable domain, with remaining parts taken from reference TRBV2 and TRBJ2-7, reads EPEVTQTPSHQVTQMGQEVILRCVPISNHLYFYWYRQILGQKVEFLVSFYNNEISEKSEIFDDQFSVERPDGSNFTLKIRSTKLEDSAMYFCASSEAKRLRIDSYYEQYFGPGTRLTVT.

The genes are TRBV4-1 and TRBJ2-7; a weak D match, TRBD1 (6 bases). The CDR3 spans 14 residues. Deletions cut 1 base from V and 4 bases from J, with 11 bases between. The germline V gene has CDR1 MGHRA and CDR2 YSYEKL. The CDR3 nucleotides read TGCGCCAGCAGCCAAGCAGGGGTTGAATACGAGCAGTACTTC. The encoded protein is CASSQAGVEYEQYF.

J is TRBJ1-5 and V is TRBV7-9; maybe TRBD1 (5 bases). Germline CDR1 reads SEHNR; CDR2 reads FQNEAQ (reference sequence). The CDR3 runs to 13 residues. The V and J ends lost 5 bases and 8 bases respectively, with 13 bases between them. The CDR3 loop reads CASSPKGGEPQHF. For the CDR3, the DNA is TGTGCCAGCAGCCCAAAAGGAGGGGAGCCCCAGCATTTT.